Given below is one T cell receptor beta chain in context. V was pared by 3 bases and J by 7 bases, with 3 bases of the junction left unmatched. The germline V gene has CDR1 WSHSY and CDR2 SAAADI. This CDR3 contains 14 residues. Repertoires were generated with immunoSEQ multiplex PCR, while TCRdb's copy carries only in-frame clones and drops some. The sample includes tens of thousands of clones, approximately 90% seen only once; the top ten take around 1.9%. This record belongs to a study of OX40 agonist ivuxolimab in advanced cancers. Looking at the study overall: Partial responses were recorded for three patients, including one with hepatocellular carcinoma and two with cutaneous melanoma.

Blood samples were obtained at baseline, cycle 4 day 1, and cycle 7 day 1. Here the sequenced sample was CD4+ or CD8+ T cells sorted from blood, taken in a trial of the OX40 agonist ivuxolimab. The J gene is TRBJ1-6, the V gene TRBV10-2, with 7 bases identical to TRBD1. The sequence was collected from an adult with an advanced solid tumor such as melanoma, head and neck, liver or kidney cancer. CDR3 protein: CASSDTGANSPLHF. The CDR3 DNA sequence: TGCGCCAGCAGTGATACAGGGGCCAATTCACCCCTCCACTTT.